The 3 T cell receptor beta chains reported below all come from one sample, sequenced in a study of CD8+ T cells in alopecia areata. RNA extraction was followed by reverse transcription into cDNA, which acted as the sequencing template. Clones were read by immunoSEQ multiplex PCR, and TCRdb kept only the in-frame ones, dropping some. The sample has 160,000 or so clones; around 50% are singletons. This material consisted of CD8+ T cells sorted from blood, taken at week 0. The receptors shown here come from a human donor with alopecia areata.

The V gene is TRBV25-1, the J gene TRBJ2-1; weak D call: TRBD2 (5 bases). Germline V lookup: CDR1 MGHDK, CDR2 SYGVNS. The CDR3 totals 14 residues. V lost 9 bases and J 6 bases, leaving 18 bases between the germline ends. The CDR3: CASASGEGVNEQFF. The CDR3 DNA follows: TGTGCCAGTGCTTCAGGAGAGGGAGTCAATGAGCAGTTCTTC.

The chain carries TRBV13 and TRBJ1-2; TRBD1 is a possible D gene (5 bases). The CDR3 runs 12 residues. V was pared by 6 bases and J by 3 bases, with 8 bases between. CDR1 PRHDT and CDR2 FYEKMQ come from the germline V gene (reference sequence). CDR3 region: CASRTGDYGYTF. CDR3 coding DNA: TGTGCCAGCAGGACGGGGGACTATGGCTACACCTTC.

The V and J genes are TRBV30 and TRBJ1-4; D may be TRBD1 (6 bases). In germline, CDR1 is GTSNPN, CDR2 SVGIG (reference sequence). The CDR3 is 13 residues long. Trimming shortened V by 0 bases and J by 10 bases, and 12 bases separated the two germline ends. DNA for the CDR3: TGTGCCTGGAGTGTTTCAGGGGATGGAAAACTGTTTTTT. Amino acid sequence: CAWSVSGDGKLFF.